This T cell receptor (beta chain) was found in a study of cytomegalovirus exposure and HLA in healthy donors. Study background: Around 200 million T cells yielded 120 million or so unique TCR beta sequences, as an earlier analysis found.

Turning to this clone: The antigen is not known.

The CDR3 contains 15 residues. V was clipped by 1 base and J by 5 bases; unmatched bases: 7. From germline, CDR1 is SGHKS and CDR2 YYEKEE (reference sequence). 60 Vbeta and 13 Jbeta primers were used in PCR. The method was immunoSEQ multiplex PCR; TCRdb's version includes in-frame clones alone and lacks a portion of them. The table lists 150,000 to 200,000 clones, 70% to 80% of them singletons. Study conclusions and caveats: Many donors carried some public TCRs, although rarity characterized most TCR sequences. In a later analysis, donors in an Asian-associated ancestry cluster reportedly had fewer N-insertions in productive TCRs than the cohort mean. An apparent linkage of common viral pathogens to several of the most significant clusters emerged in a later analysis.

The specimen sequenced was PBMCs. This sequence originates from a woman aged 40 to 50 in good health and CMV-seronegative. The V gene is TRBV5-5, the J gene TRBJ2-3, with 7 bases fitting TRBD1. CDR3 bases: TGTGCCAGCAGCTTGAAGGGGGCGGGTGTAGATACGCAGTATTTT. Amino acids: CASSLKGAGVDTQYF.